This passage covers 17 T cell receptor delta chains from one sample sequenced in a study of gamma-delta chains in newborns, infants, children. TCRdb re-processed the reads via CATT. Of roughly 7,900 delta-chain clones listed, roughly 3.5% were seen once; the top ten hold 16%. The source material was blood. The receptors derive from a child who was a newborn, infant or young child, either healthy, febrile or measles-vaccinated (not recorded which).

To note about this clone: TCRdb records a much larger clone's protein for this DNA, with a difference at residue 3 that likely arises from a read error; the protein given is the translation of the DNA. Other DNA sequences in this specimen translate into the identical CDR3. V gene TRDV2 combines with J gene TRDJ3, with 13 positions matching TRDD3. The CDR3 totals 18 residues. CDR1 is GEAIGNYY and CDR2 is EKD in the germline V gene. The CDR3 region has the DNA TGTGCCCGTGACACTGGGGGATACGCGTCCTGGGACACCCGACAGATGTTTTTC. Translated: CARDTGGYASWDTRQMFF.

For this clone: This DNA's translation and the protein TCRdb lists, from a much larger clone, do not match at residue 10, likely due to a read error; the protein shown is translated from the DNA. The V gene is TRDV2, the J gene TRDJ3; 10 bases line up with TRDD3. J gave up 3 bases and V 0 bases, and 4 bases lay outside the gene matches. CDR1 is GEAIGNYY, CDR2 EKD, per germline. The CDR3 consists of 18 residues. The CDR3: CACDTLGDNLWDTRQMFF. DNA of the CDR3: TGTGCCTGTGACACCCTGGGGGATAACCTCTGGGACACCCGACAGATGTTTTTC.

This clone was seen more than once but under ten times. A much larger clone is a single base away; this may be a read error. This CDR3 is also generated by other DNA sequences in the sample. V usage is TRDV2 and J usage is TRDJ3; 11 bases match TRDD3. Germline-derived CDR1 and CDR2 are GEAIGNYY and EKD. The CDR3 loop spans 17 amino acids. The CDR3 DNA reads TGTGCCTGTGACTGGGGGATACGCTCCTGGGACACCCGGCAGATGTTTTTC. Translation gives CACDWGIRSWDTRQMFF.

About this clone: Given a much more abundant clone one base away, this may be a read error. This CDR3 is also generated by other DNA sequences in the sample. CDR3 sequence: CACDTGGYADKLIF. CDR3 nucleotide sequence: TGTGCCTGTGACACCGGGGGATATGCCGATAAACTCATCTTT. V gene TRDV2 combines with J gene TRDJ1; TRDD3 matches 8 bases. This CDR3 has 14 residues. Per the germline V gene, CDR1 is GEAIGNYY and CDR2 is EKD. V lost 0 bases, J lost 3 bases, and 2 bases stayed unmatched.

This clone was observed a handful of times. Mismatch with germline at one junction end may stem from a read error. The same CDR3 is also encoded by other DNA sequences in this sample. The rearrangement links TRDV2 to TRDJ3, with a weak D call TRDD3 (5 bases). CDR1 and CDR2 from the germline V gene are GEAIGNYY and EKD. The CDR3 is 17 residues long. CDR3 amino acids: CACDTAGGSWDTRQTFF. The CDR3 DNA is TGTGCCTGTGACACCGCAGGGGGCTCCTGGGACACCCGACAGACGTTTTTC.

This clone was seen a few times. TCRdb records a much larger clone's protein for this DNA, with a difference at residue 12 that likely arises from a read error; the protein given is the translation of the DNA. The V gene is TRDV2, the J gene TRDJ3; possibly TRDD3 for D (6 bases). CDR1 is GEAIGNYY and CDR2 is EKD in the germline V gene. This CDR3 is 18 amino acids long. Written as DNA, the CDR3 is TGTGCCTGTGACAGTACTGGGCGGAGCTCCTGGCACACCCGACAGATGTTTTTC. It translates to CACDSTGRSSWHTRQMFF.

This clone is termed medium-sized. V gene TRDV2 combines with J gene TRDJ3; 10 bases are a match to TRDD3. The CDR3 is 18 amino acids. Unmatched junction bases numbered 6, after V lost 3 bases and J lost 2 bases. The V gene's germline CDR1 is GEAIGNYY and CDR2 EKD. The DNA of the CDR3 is TGTGCCTGTGACGGCGGGGGATACGGCACCTGGGACACCCGACAGATGTTTTTC. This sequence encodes CACDGGGYGTWDTRQMFF.

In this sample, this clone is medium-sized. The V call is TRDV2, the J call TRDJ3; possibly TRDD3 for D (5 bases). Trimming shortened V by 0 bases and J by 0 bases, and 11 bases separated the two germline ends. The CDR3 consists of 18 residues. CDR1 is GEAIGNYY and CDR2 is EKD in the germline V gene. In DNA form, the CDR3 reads TGTGCCTGTGACACCGTGGGGTCACCCTCCTGGGACACCCGACAGATGTTTTTC. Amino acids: CACDTVGSPSWDTRQMFF.

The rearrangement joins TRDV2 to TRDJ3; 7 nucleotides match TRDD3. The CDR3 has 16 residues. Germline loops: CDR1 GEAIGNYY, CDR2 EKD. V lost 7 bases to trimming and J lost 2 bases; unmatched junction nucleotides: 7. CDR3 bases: TGTGCCTGCGACTGGGGATCCACCTGGGACACCCGACAGATGTTTTTC. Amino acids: CACDWGSTWDTRQMFF.

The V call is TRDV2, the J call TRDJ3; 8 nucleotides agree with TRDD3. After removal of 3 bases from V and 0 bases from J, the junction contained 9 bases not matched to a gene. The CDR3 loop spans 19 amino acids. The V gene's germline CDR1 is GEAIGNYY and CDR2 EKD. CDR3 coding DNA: TGTGCCTGTGACTCACTGGGGGCACCGAGCTCCTGGGACACCCGACAGATGTTTTTC. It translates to CACDSLGAPSSWDTRQMFF.

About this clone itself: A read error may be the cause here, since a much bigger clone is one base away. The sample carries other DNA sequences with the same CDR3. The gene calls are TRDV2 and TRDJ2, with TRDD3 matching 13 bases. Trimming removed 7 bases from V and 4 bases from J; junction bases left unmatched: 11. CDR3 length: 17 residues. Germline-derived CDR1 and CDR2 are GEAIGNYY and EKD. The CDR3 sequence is CACDPLTGGYATAQLFF. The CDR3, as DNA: TGTGCCTGCGACCCTCTAACTGGGGGATACGCGACAGCACAACTCTTCTTT.

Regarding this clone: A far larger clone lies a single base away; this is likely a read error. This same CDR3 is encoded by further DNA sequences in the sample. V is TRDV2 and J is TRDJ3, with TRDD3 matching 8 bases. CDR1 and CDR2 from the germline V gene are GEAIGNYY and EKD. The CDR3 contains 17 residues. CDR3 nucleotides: TGTGCCTGTGACAGTACTGGGGGCTCCTGGGACACCCGACAGATGTTCTTC. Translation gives CACDSTGGSWDTRQMFF.

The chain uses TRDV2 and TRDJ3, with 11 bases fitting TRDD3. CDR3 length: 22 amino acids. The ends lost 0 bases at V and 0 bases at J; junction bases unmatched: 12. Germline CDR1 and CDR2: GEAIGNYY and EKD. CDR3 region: CACDTVNGGYAGRSWDTRQMFF. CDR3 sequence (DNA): TGTGCCTGTGACACCGTCAATGGGGGATACGCGGGACGCTCCTGGGACACCCGACAGATGTTTTTC.

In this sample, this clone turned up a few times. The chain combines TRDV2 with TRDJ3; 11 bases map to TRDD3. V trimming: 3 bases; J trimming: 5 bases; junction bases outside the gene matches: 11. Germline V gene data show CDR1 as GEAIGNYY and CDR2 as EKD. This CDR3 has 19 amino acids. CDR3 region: CACDSEYWGINRDTRQMFF. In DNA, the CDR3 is TGTGCCTGTGACTCCGAGTACTGGGGGATAAACCGGGACACCCGACAGATGTTTTTC.

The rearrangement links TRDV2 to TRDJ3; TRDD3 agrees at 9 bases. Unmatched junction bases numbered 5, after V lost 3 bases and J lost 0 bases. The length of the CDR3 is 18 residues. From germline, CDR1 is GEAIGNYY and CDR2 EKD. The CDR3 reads CACDYTGGDSWDTRQMFF. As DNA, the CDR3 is TGTGCCTGTGACTATACTGGGGGAGACTCCTGGGACACCCGACAGATGTTTTTC.

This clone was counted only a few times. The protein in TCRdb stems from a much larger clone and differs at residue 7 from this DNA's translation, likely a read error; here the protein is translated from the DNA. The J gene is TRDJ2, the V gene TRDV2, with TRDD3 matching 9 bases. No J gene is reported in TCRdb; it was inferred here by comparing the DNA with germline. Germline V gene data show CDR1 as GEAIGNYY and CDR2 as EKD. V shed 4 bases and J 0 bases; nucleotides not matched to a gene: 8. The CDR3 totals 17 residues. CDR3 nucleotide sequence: TGTGCCTGTGATCACCTAATGGGGGATACTTTGACAGCACAACTCTTCTTT. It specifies CACDHLMGDTLTAQLFF.

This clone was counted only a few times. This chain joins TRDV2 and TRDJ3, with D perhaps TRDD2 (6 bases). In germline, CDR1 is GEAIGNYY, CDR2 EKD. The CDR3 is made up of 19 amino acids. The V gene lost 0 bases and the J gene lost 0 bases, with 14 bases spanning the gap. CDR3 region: CACDTGGSYSSWDTRQMFF. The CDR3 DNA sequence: TGTGCCTGTGACACCGGGGGGTCCTACAGCTCCTGGGACACCCGACAGATGTTTTTC.